These 25 T cell receptor beta chains were all obtained from the same sample, sequenced in a study of blood T cell repertoires in COVID-19. Measured with immunoSEQ multiplex PCR; TCRdb has only the in-frame clones, and not every one. This table has approximately 350,000 clones, about 89% appearing once. Sequencing was performed on peripheral blood. These receptors all come from a man aged 35-49 years with acute or convalescent COVID-19.

On this clone itself: The junction departs from the called germline gene at one end, perhaps through a read error. The same CDR3 also results from other DNA sequences found in this sample. The rearrangement joins TRBV4-1 to TRBJ2-7; D gene ambiguous. Per germline, CDR1 MGHRA and CDR2 YSYEKL. This CDR3 contains 13 residues. CDR3 in amino acids: CASSRGGNYEQYF. CDR3 bases: TGCGCCAGCAGCCGTGGCGGAAACTACGAGCAGTACTTT.

The chain links TRBV5-1 to TRBJ1-1; 11 nucleotides match TRBD1. The ends lost 4 bases at V and 1 base at J; junction bases unmatched: 3. CDR3 length: 15 amino acids. Germline V gene lookup returns CDR1 SGHRS and CDR2 YFSETQ. CDR3 in DNA: TGCGCCAGCAGCACCGGGACAGGGGGGAACACTGAAGCTTTCTTT. Its translation is CASSTGTGGNTEAFF. The full variable domain, with the rest looked up from reference TRBV5-1 and TRBJ1-1, is KAGVTQTPRYLIKTRGQQVTLSCSPISGHRSVSWYQQTPGQGLQFLFEYFSETQRNKGNFPGRFSGRQFSNSRSEMNVSTLELGDSALYLCASSTGTGGNTEAFFGQGTRLTVV.

V and J are TRBV12-3 or TRBV12-4 and TRBJ1-5, with a weak D call TRBD1 (6 bases). The CDR3 sequence is 12 residues long. V was trimmed by 11 bases and J by 5 bases, leaving 13 bases between them. The CDR3 bases are TGTGCCGGGGGGGCCCAGGATCAGCCCCAGCATTTT. It codes for CAGGAQDQPQHF.

V is TRBV28 and J is TRBJ1-6, with 7 nucleotides matching TRBD1. This CDR3 contains 14 residues. The V gene's germline CDR1 is MDHEN and CDR2 SYDVKM. Losses at the gene ends were 3 bases for V and 5 bases for J; bases not matched to a gene: 1. The CDR3: CASSLTGNNSPLHF. Here the CDR3 DNA reads TGTGCCAGCAGTTTGACAGGGAATAATTCACCCCTCCACTTT.

The rearrangement uses TRBV28 and TRBJ2-1, with 7 bases fitting TRBD2. The CDR3 is made up of 14 amino acids. After removal of 3 bases from V and 4 bases from J, the junction contained 3 bases not matched to a gene. Germline V gene lookup returns CDR1 MDHEN and CDR2 SYDVKM. CDR3 sequence (DNA): TGTGCCAGCAGTTTGGCGGGAGTATACAATGAGCAGTTCTTC. Residues: CASSLAGVYNEQFF.

The chain joins TRBV10-3 to TRBJ1-1; D is ambiguous. The length of the CDR3 is 13 residues. The germline CDR1 and CDR2 sequences are ENHRY and SYGVKD. Between the trimmed V and J ends, which lost 3 bases and 5 bases, there was a span of 10 bases. CDR3 in amino acids: CAISDSRSTEAFF. The DNA of the CDR3 is TGTGCCATCAGTGATTCGAGGAGTACTGAAGCTTTCTTT.

The chain links TRBV15 to TRBJ2-7; the D gene is possibly TRBD1 (5 bases). Trimming took off 0 bases at V and 2 bases at J, with 11 bases between the two ends. CDR3 length equals 15 residues. Germline CDR1 LNHNV, CDR2 YYDKDF (reference sequence). CDR3 nucleotide sequence: TGTGCCACCAGCAGAGAAGGGGTGGTACCCTACGAGCAGTACTTC. Translated: CATSREGVVPYEQYF.

This chain's CDR3 is CASSLRGQGYSNEQFF. The CDR3 DNA is TGTGCCAGCAGCTTAAGGGGACAGGGTTATTCGAATGAGCAGTTCTTC. The chain joins TRBV7-2 to TRBJ2-1; 9 positions match TRBD1. Germline loops: CDR1 SGHTA, CDR2 FQGNSA. The J segment lost 7 bases and the V segment lost 2 bases, leaving 9 bases of the junction unmatched. The CDR3 sequence is 16 residues long.

This chain connects TRBV28 to TRBJ2-7, with TRBD1 identical over 9 bases. Germline lookup yields CDR1 MDHEN and CDR2 SYDVKM. The trim removed 7 bases at V and 7 bases at J, leaving 11 bases unmatched. The CDR3 has 14 amino acids. CDR3 in amino acids: CASTPGQGVLEQYF. The CDR3 region has the DNA TGTGCCAGCACCCCGGGACAGGGTGTATTGGAGCAGTACTTC.

The chain couples TRBV4-3 to TRBJ2-2, with 12 bases that match TRBD2. Germline loops: CDR1 LGHNA, CDR2 YSLEER. The length of the CDR3 is 19 residues. Unmatched junction bases numbered 7, after V lost 0 bases and J lost 2 bases. The CDR3 reads CASSQDLTSGGLNTGELFF. CDR3 nucleotide sequence: TGCGCCAGCAGCCAAGATCTGACTAGCGGGGGCCTTAACACCGGGGAGCTGTTTTTT.

This chain connects TRBV11-3 to TRBJ1-2, with no clear D. Germline loops: CDR1 SGHNT, CDR2 YENEEA. The CDR3 is 13 amino acids. Trimming pared 11 bases from V and 8 bases from J, leaving 21 bases between. The CDR3 DNA is TGTGCCCGAATTACCAATCAGGCCTGGGGCTACACCTTC. Translating gives CARITNQAWGYTF.

The chain is built from TRBV6-1 and TRBJ2-5, with D possibly TRBD2 on 6 matching bases. The CDR3 is 18 residues long. The ends were cut back, 1 base at V and 1 base at J, with 19 bases in the middle. Germline CDR1 MNHNS, CDR2 SASEGT. Written as DNA, the CDR3 is TGTGCCAGCAGTGAAGAAAGATGGGGACTGGGGGGCCAAGAGACCCAGTACTTC. Protein: CASSEERWGLGGQETQYF.

CDR3 sequence reads: CASSEPASGLFF. CDR3 nucleotides: TGTGCCAGCAGTGAGCCGGCGTCGGGACTGTTTTTT. The rearrangement links TRBV2 to TRBJ1-4; D remains unclear. Germline CDR1 SNHLY, CDR2 FYNNEI. The CDR3 contains 12 residues. V was cut by 3 bases and J by 13 bases, with 12 bases left in between.

The gene calls are TRBV6-5 and TRBJ1-2; weak D call: TRBD1 (6 bases). The CDR3 loop spans 15 amino acids. Germline V CDR1 and CDR2: MNHEY, SVGAGI. Trimming took 4 bases from V and 4 from J, leaving 16 bases between them. DNA for the CDR3: TGTGCCAGCAGTTCCCCCTCCCGGACAGCCTATGGCTACACCTTC. This encodes CASSSPSRTAYGYTF.

The chain is built from TRBV4-3 and TRBJ2-3, with TRBD1 matching 9 bases. Unmatched junction bases numbered 7, after V lost 0 bases and J lost 3 bases. The CDR3 runs 17 residues. Germline V CDR1 and CDR2: LGHNA, YSLEER. CDR3 sequence reads: CASSQEEGTGSTDTQYF. The CDR3 nucleotides are TGCGCCAGCAGCCAAGAAGAAGGGACAGGGAGTACAGATACGCAGTATTTT.

This rearrangement joins TRBV2 to TRBJ2-1; D is ambiguous. This CDR3 contains 15 residues. V gave up 2 bases and J gave up 5 bases, with 13 bases separating them. CDR1 is SNHLY and CDR2 is FYNNEI in the germline V gene. In DNA, the CDR3 is TGTGCCAGCAGTGAACAACCGGGTACGGACAATGAGCAGTTCTTC. This sequence encodes CASSEQPGTDNEQFF.

CDR3 sequence: CASRHDRLAANEKLFF. DNA for the CDR3: TGTGCCAGCAGACACGACAGGCTTGCGGCTAATGAAAAACTGTTTTTT. This chain uses TRBV28 with TRBJ1-4; tentatively, D is TRBD1 (6 bases). V was pared by 6 bases and J by 3 bases, with 17 bases between. CDR3 length equals 16 residues. CDR1 is MDHEN and CDR2 is SYDVKM in the germline V gene.

The chain is built from TRBV27 and TRBJ2-7; 8 bases align to TRBD2. Per germline, CDR1 MNHEY and CDR2 SMNVEV (reference sequence). The CDR3 is 15 amino acids. Losses at the gene ends were 6 bases for V and 6 bases for J; bases not matched to a gene: 13. The DNA for the CDR3 is TGTGCCAGCAGGGCATACCCGGGACTAGATCGCGAGCAGTACTTC. This translates into CASRAYPGLDREQYF.

The V and J genes are TRBV14 and TRBJ2-1, with TRBD1 matching 7 bases. The CDR3 is 17 residues long. Trimming cost V 4 bases and J 1 base; bases outside gene matches: 10. Germline assignment: CDR1 SGHDN and CDR2 FVKESK. The CDR3 sequence is CASSPGSGTVSYNEQFF. In nucleotides, the CDR3 is TGTGCCAGCAGCCCAGGTTCCGGGACAGTGTCCTACAATGAGCAGTTCTTC.

V is TRBV7-2 and J is TRBJ2-7; the match to TRBD2 covers 12 bases. The germline V gene has CDR1 SGHTA and CDR2 FQGNSA. The V and J ends lost 5 bases and 4 bases, in that order; junction bases with no gene match: 6. The CDR3 contains 15 residues. The chain's CDR3 is CASSISTSGSYEQYF. Written as DNA, the CDR3 is TGTGCCAGCAGCATCTCGACTAGCGGGAGTTACGAGCAGTACTTC.

A few counts support this clone. The chain joins TRBV21-1 to TRBJ2-4; the D segment call TRBD1 is taken from the table without a DNA check. TRBV21-1 counts as a pseudogene. The CDR3 has 15 amino acids. The DNA of the CDR3 is TGTGCCAGCAGCAAAGTAGGGGTAGCCAAAAACATTCAGTACTTC. It yields the protein CASSKVGVAKNIQYF.

The chain couples TRBV6-5 to TRBJ2-3; TRBD2 might be the D (5 bases). Looked up from germline, CDR1 is MNHEY and CDR2 is SVGAGI. V was clipped by 11 bases and J by 1 base, with 13 bases between them. This CDR3 has 13 residues. The CDR3 protein is CAVGGSGTDTQYF. CDR3 bases: TGTGCCGTTGGAGGATCTGGCACAGATACGCAGTATTTT.

The chain links TRBV28 to TRBJ2-3; possibly TRBD2 for D (7 bases). The CDR3 loop spans 16 amino acids. CDR1 is MDHEN, CDR2 SYDVKM, per germline. Trimming stripped 3 bases from V and 6 bases from J, with 19 bases between. The CDR3 nucleotides read TGTGCCAGCAGTTTTCCCCGGGGGGCCGGCTTGGATACGCAGTATTTT. This sequence encodes CASSFPRGAGLDTQYF.

The chain uses TRBV5-4 and TRBJ1-3; TRBD1 agrees at 9 bases. The length of the CDR3 is 18 residues. Trimming at V came to 4 bases and at J to 0 bases, leaving 11 bases not matched to a gene. CDR1 and CDR2 from the germline V gene are SGHNT and YYREEE (reference sequence). DNA of the CDR3: TGTGCCAGCAGCCGACCGGGACAGGGCCTATTCTCTGGAAACACCATATATTTT. It is translated as CASSRPGQGLFSGNTIYF.

This chain uses TRBV14 with TRBJ2-1, with TRBD2 matching 9 bases. V lost 4 bases to trimming and J lost 8 bases; unmatched junction nucleotides: 12. The CDR3 has 16 residues. The germline CDR1 and CDR2 sequences are SGHDN and FVKESK. As DNA, the CDR3 is TGTGCCAGCAGCCTAAGACCGCTAGCGGGACGAGATGAGCAGTTCTTC. Amino acids: CASSLRPLAGRDEQFF.